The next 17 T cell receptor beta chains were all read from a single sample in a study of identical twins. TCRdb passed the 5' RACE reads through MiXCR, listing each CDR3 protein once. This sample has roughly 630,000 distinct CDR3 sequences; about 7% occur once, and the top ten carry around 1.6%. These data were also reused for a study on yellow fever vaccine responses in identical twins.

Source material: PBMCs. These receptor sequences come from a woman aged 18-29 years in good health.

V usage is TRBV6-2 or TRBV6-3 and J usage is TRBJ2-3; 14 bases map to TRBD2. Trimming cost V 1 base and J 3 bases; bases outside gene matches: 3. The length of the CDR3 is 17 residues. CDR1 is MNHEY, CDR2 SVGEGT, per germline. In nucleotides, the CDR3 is TGTGCCAGCAGTTACTTCGGACTAGCGGGGGGAACAGATACGCAGTATTTT. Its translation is CASSYFGLAGGTDTQYF.

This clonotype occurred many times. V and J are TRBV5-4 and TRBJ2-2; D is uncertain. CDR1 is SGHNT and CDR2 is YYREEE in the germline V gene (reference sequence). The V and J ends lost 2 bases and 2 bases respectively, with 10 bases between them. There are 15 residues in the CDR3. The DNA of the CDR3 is TGTGCCAGCAGCTTTCGGCAGCTAAACACCGGGGAGCTGTTTTTT. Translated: CASSFRQLNTGELFF. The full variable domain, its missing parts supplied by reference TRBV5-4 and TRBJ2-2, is ETGVTQSPTHLIKTRGQQVTLRCSSQSGHNTVSWYQQALGQGPQFIFQYYREEENGRGNFPPRFSGLQFPNYSSELNVNALELDDSALYLCASSFRQLNTGELFFGEGSRLTVL.

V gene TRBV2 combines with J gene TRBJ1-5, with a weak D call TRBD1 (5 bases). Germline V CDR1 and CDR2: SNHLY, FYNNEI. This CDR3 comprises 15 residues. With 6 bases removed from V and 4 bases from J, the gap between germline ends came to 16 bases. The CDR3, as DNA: TGTGCCAGCAGGGCAGACAGTAGTAGGAATCAGCCCCAGCATTTT. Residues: CASRADSSRNQPQHF.

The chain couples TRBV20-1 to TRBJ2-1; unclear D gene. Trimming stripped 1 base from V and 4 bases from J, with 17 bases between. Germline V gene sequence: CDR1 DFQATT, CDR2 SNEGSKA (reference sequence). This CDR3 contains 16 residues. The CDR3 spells CSARVESDLDYNEQFF. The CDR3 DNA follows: TGCAGTGCTAGAGTGGAAAGCGACCTAGATTACAATGAGCAGTTCTTC.

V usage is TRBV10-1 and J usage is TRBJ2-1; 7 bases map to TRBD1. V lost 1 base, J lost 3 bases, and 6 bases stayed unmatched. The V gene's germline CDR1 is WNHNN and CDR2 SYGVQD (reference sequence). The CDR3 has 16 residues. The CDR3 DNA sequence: TGCGCCAGCAGTGAGTTCGGACAGGCTATCTACAATGAGCAGTTCTTC. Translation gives CASSEFGQAIYNEQFF.

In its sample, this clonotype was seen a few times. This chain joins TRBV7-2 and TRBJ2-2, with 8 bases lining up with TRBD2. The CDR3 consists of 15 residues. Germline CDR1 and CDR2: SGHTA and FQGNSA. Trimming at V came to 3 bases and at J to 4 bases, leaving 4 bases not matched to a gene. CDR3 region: CASSFGLALTGELFF. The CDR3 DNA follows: TGTGCCAGCAGCTTCGGACTAGCCCTCACCGGGGAGCTGTTTTTT. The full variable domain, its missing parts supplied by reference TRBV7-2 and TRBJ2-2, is GAGVSQSPSNKVTEKGKDVELRCDPISGHTALYWYRQSLGQGLEFLIYFQGNSAPDKSGLPSDRFSAERTGGSVSTLTIQRTQQEDSAVYLCASSFGLALTGELFFGEGSRLTVL.

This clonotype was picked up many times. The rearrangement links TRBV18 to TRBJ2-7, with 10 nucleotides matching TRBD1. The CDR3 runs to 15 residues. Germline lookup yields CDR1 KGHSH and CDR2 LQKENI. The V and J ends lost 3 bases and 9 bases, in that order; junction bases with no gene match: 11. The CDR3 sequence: CASSPTGTGAMGQYF. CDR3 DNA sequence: TGTGCCAGCTCACCTACCGGGACAGGGGCTATGGGGCAGTACTTC.

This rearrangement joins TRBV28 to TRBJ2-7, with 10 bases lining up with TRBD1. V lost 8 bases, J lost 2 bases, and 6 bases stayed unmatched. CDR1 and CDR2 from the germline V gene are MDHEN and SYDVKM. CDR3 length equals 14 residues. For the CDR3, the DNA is TGTGCCAGCTTGGGACAGGGGAACCCCTACGAGCAGTACTTC. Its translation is CASLGQGNPYEQYF. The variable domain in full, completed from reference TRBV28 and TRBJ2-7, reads DVKVTQSSRYLVKRTGEKVFLECVQDMDHENMFWYRQDPGLGLRLIYFSYDVKMKEKGDIPEGYSVSREKKERFSLILESASTNQTSMYLCASLGQGNPYEQYFGPGTRLTVT.

CDR3 in amino acids: CASTSSTGELFF. The CDR3, as DNA: TGTGCCAGCACTTCCTCCACCGGGGAGCTGTTTTTT. The genes are TRBV7-8 and TRBJ2-2, with D unclear. Germline CDR1 SGHVS, CDR2 FQNEAQ. V was cut by 7 bases and J by 4 bases, with 7 bases left in between. CDR3 length equals 12 residues. The whole variable domain, filled in from reference TRBV7-8 and TRBJ2-2, reads GAGVSQSPRYKVAKRGQDVALRCDPISGHVSLFWYQQALGQGPEFLTYFQNEAQLDKSGLPSDRFFAERPEGSVSTLKIQRTQQEDSAVYLCASTSSTGELFFGEGSRLTVL.

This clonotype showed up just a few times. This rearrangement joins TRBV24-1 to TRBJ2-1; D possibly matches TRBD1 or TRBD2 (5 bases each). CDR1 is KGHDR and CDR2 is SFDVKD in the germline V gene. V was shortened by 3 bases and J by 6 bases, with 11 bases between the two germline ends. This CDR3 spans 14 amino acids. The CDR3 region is CATSDIRGLNEQFF. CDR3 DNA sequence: TGTGCCACCAGTGATATTCGGGGCCTCAATGAGCAGTTCTTC.

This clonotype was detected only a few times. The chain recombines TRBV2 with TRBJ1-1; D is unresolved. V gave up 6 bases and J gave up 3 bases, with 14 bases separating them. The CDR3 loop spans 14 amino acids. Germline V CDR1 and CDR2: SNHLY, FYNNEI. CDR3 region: CASSVLTDHTEAFF. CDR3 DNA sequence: TGTGCCAGCAGCGTCTTGACTGATCACACTGAAGCTTTCTTT.

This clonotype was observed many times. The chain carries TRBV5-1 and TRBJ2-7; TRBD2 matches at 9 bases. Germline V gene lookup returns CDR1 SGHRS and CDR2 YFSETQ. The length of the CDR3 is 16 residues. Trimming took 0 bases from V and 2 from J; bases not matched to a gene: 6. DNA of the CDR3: TGCGCCAGCAGCTTGGTTGGTAGCGGGAGAACCTACGAGCAGTACTTC. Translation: CASSLVGSGRTYEQYF.

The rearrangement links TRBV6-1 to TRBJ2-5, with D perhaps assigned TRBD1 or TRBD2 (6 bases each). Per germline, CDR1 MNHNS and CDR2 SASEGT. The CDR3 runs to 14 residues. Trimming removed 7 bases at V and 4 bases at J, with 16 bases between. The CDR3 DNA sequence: TGTGCCAGCACCGAGGCCGGGGGCCGAGAGACCCAGTACTTC. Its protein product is CASTEAGGRETQYF.

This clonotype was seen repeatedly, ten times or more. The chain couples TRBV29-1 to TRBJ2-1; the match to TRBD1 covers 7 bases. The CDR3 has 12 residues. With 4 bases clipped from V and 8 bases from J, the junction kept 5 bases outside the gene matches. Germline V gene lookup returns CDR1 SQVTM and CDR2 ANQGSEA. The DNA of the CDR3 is TGCAGCGTTGTCAGGGGGACCGATGAGCAGTTCTTC. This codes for CSVVRGTDEQFF.

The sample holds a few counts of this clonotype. CDR3 protein: CSARDHRVPTSTDTQYF. In DNA, the CDR3 is TGCAGTGCTAGAGACCATAGGGTCCCGACTAGCACAGATACGCAGTATTTT. The chain joins TRBV20-1 to TRBJ2-3; D uncertain. In germline, CDR1 is DFQATT, CDR2 SNEGSKA (reference sequence). V was clipped by 0 bases and J by 0 bases, with 16 bases between them. The CDR3 sequence is 17 residues long.

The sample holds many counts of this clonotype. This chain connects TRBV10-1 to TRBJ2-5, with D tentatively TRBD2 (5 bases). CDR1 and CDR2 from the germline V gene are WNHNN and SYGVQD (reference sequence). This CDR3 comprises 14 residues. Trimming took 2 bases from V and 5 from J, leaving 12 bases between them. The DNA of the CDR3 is TGCGCCAGCAGTGAGAGGAGGCTCCGGGAGACCCAGTACTTC. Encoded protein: CASSERRLRETQYF.

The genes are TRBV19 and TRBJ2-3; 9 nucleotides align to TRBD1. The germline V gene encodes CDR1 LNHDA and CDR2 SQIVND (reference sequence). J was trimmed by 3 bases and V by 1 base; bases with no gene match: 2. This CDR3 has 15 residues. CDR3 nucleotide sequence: TGTGCCAGTAGTATAGTCGGGACAGGGACAGATACGCAGTATTTT. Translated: CASSIVGTGTDTQYF.